Below, 25 T cell receptor beta chains from the same sample are listed, as sequenced in a study of cytomegalovirus exposure and HLA in healthy donors. Primers included in the PCR were 60 Vbeta and 13 Jbeta primers. The protocol was immunoSEQ multiplex PCR, while the TCRdb copy is restricted to in-frame clones and leaves out a portion. The profile shows about 160,000 clones, around 80% of them singletons. The source material was PBMCs. These receptors were collected from a man aged 35 to 55 in good health and CMV-seropositive.

This chain connects TRBV18 to TRBJ2-7, with D tentatively TRBD2 (5 bases). This CDR3 comprises 14 residues. Germline V gene lookup returns CDR1 KGHSH and CDR2 LQKENI. V gave up 1 base and J gave up 4 bases, with 11 bases separating them. CDR3 amino acids: CASSPLEEGYEQYF. In DNA form, the CDR3 reads TGTGCCAGCTCACCACTCGAAGAGGGTTACGAGCAGTACTTC.

The rearrangement joins TRBV2 to TRBJ1-5, with D possibly matching TRBD1 (6 bases). Germline V gene lookup returns CDR1 SNHLY and CDR2 FYNNEI. Deletions cut 9 bases from V and 0 bases from J, with 15 bases between. The CDR3 is 15 amino acids. The CDR3 sequence: CASRQDGASNQPQHF. The CDR3 coding sequence is TGTGCCAGTAGACAGGATGGGGCTAGCAATCAGCCCCAGCATTTT.

The rearrangement links TRBV5-4 to TRBJ2-5; 12 positions match TRBD2. The V gene end was trimmed by 2 bases and the J gene end by 4 bases; junction bases not matched to a gene: 9. The length of the CDR3 is 17 residues. From germline, CDR1 is SGHNT and CDR2 YYREEE (reference sequence). Here the CDR3 DNA reads TGTGCCAGCAGCTTAAAAACTAGCGGGAGGTCGGGAGAGACCCAGTACTTC. Amino acid sequence: CASSLKTSGRSGETQYF.

The J gene is TRBJ2-3, the V gene TRBV29-1, with a possible D match to TRBD1 (5 bases). Germline values: CDR1 SQVTM, CDR2 ANQGSEA. V dropped 2 bases and J dropped 2 bases, with 8 bases sitting between them. This CDR3 spans 13 amino acids. The CDR3 spells CSVEFGATDTQYF. For the CDR3, the DNA is TGCAGCGTTGAATTTGGGGCCACAGATACGCAGTATTTT.

This rearrangement joins TRBV4-3 to TRBJ2-1; 8 bases map to TRBD2. V lost 0 bases and J lost 7; bases outside the gene matches: 8. This CDR3 is built from 16 residues. Germline values: CDR1 LGHNA, CDR2 YSLEER. Here the CDR3 reads CASSQDRGGVGNEQFF. DNA for the CDR3: TGCGCCAGCAGCCAAGATCGGGGGGGCGTGGGGAATGAGCAGTTCTTC.

J is TRBJ1-4 and V is TRBV7-2; 7 positions match TRBD1. Per germline, CDR1 SGHTA and CDR2 FQGNSA. The V and J ends lost 1 base and 7 bases, in that order; junction bases with no gene match: 3. The CDR3 runs to 14 residues. CDR3 amino acids: CASSLVGTAEKLFF. The CDR3, as DNA: TGTGCCAGCAGCTTAGTAGGGACAGCTGAAAAACTGTTTTTT.

The chain carries TRBV2 and TRBJ2-5; 9 bases are a match to TRBD2. V shed 8 bases, J shed 1 base, and the junction held 8 bases outside the gene matches. Germline values: CDR1 SNHLY, CDR2 FYNNEI. This CDR3 contains 15 residues. CDR3 protein: CASERSSGVQETQYF. In nucleotides, the CDR3 is TGTGCCAGCGAACGGTCTAGCGGGGTCCAAGAGACCCAGTACTTC.

The chain employs TRBV6-4 and TRBJ2-7, with 9 bases that match TRBD1. The CDR3 is made up of 14 amino acids. Germline lookup yields CDR1 MRHNA and CDR2 SNTAGT. V trimming: 7 bases; J trimming: 3 bases; junction bases outside the gene matches: 7. The CDR3 region is CASIEPGQGYEQYF. The CDR3 bases are TGTGCCAGCATCGAACCGGGACAGGGCTACGAGCAGTACTTC.

CDR3 in amino acids: CAISDDRGAYNEQFF. CDR3 nucleotide sequence: TGTGCCATCAGCGACGACAGGGGAGCCTACAATGAGCAGTTCTTC. This chain connects TRBV10-3 to TRBJ2-1, with 8 bases fitting TRBD1. Germline lookup yields CDR1 ENHRY and CDR2 SYGVKD. This CDR3 is 15 amino acids long. The V gene end was trimmed by 6 bases and the J gene end by 2 bases; junction bases not matched to a gene: 6.

The genes are TRBV14 and TRBJ1-5, with 8 bases fitting TRBD1. The germline V gene has CDR1 SGHDN and CDR2 FVKESK. J was trimmed by 4 bases and V by 4 bases; bases with no gene match: 6. This CDR3 comprises 15 residues. This chain's CDR3 is CASSPRTGSNQPQHF. CDR3 DNA sequence: TGTGCCAGCAGCCCTAGGACAGGGTCGAATCAGCCCCAGCATTTT.

This clone has a count of ten or more. This chain uses TRBV19 with TRBJ1-2; no reliable D call. This CDR3 is built from 13 residues. V was pared by 0 bases and J by 7 bases, with 9 bases between. Per the germline V gene, CDR1 is LNHDA and CDR2 is SQIVND (reference sequence). CDR3 loop: CASSIDGESGYTF. The CDR3 DNA reads TGTGCCAGTAGTATAGATGGGGAGAGTGGCTACACCTTC.

This CDR3 reads CARTTGSSYNEQFF. CDR3 coding DNA: TGTGCCAGAACTACAGGCAGCTCCTACAATGAGCAGTTCTTC. This chain uses TRBV2 with TRBJ2-1; a weak D match, TRBD1 (5 bases). Germline V gene lookup returns CDR1 SNHLY and CDR2 FYNNEI. The CDR3 covers 14 residues. Trimming took 9 bases from V and 0 from J, leaving 12 bases between them.

The chain is built from TRBV7-9 and TRBJ1-4, with 9 positions matching TRBD1. V shed 8 bases, J shed 8 bases, and the junction held 9 bases outside the gene matches. CDR3 length: 14 amino acids. Germline CDR1 reads SEHNR; CDR2 reads FQNEAQ (reference sequence). CDR3 amino acids: CASSIGQGREKLFF. The CDR3 nucleotides are TGTGCCAGCTCGATAGGACAGGGGAGGGAAAAACTGTTTTTT.

The chain recombines TRBV9 with TRBJ2-7, with D tentatively TRBD1 (5 bases). Germline CDR1 SGDLS, CDR2 YYNGEE. This CDR3 comprises 16 residues. Trimming cost V 3 bases and J 3 bases, with 19 bases left between them. CDR3 in amino acids: CASSANTATGIYEQYF. In DNA form, the CDR3 reads TGTGCCAGCAGCGCCAATACTGCCACAGGCATCTACGAGCAGTACTTC.

The rearrangement uses TRBV5-1 and TRBJ2-3; TRBD1 agrees at 10 bases. From germline, CDR1 is SGHRS and CDR2 YFSETQ. This CDR3 comprises 16 residues. V shed 0 bases and J 1 base; nucleotides not matched to a gene: 2. The CDR3 sequence is CASSLGTGGRTDTQYF. The CDR3 DNA reads TGCGCCAGCAGCTTGGGGACAGGGGGTCGCACAGATACGCAGTATTTT. The variable domain in full, completed from reference TRBV5-1 and TRBJ2-3, reads KAGVTQTPRYLIKTRGQQVTLSCSPISGHRSVSWYQQTPGQGLQFLFEYFSETQRNKGNFPGRFSGRQFSNSRSEMNVSTLELGDSALYLCASSLGTGGRTDTQYFGPGTRLTVL.

This chain joins TRBV11-3 and TRBJ1-3; possible D gene TRBD1, 5 bases. In germline, CDR1 is SGHNT, CDR2 YENEEA. V lost 4 bases, J lost 3 bases, and 7 bases lay in between. The CDR3 covers 13 residues. In nucleotides, the CDR3 is TGTGCCAGCAGCTCAGGGTTTGGAAACACCATATATTTT. Translation gives CASSSGFGNTIYF.

The table lists this clone with a count of one. The gene calls are TRBV7-8 and TRBJ2-1; 7 bases match TRBD2. The ends lost 1 base at V and 4 bases at J; junction bases unmatched: 4. Per germline, CDR1 SGHVS and CDR2 FQNEAQ. The CDR3 runs to 15 residues. In DNA, the CDR3 is TGTGCCAGCAGCTTAGGGCTAGCGGCGTACAATGAGCAGTTCTTC. Translated: CASSLGLAAYNEQFF.

The CDR3 reads CASSSLGASGFTGELFF. The CDR3 DNA is TGTGCCAGCAGCTCCTTGGGGGCTAGCGGCTTCACCGGGGAGCTGTTTTTT. The genes are TRBV7-8 and TRBJ2-2; D may be TRBD2 (7 bases). Trimming took 4 bases from V and 4 from J, leaving 19 bases between them. CDR1 is SGHVS, CDR2 FQNEAQ, per germline. This CDR3 is built from 17 residues.

As to this clone: This CDR3 is also generated by other DNA sequences in the sample. The chain carries TRBV27 and TRBJ1-5, with D perhaps TRBD1 (5 bases). CDR3 size: 13 residues. Germline V gene lookup returns CDR1 MNHEY and CDR2 SMNVEV (reference sequence). Trimming cost V 2 bases and J 3 bases, with 5 bases left between them. DNA for the CDR3: TGTGCCAGCAGTTTAGGGGCCAATCAGCCCCAGCATTTT. Amino acid sequence: CASSLGANQPQHF.

The V and J genes are TRBV4-1 and TRBJ1-1; D is undetermined. Trimming shortened V by 1 base and J by 1 base, and 16 bases separated the two germline ends. Germline-derived CDR1 and CDR2 are MGHRA and YSYEKL. CDR3 length: 17 residues. The CDR3 region is CASSQGHRTIENTEAFF. The CDR3 DNA reads as TGCGCCAGCAGCCAAGGCCACAGAACCATCGAGAACACTGAAGCTTTCTTT.

The rearrangement links TRBV6-6 to TRBJ2-1; TRBD2 aligns across 9 bases. Germline assignment: CDR1 MNHNY and CDR2 SVGAGI (reference sequence). This CDR3 region has 14 residues. The junction had 4 bases not matched to a gene; V was cut back by 7 bases and J by 3 bases. CDR3 region: CASKLAGDYNEQFF. The DNA of the CDR3 is TGTGCCAGCAAACTAGCGGGCGACTACAATGAGCAGTTCTTC.

This chain connects TRBV27 to TRBJ2-7; the match to TRBD1 covers 7 bases. The CDR3 consists of 14 residues. J lost 3 bases, V lost 8 bases, and 10 bases had no gene match. CDR1 MNHEY and CDR2 SMNVEV come from the germline V gene (reference sequence). The chain's CDR3 is CASSPGQSVYEQYF. For the CDR3, the DNA is TGTGCCAGCTCCCCGGGACAGTCTGTCTACGAGCAGTACTTC.

This clone was seen more than once but under ten times. CDR3 bases: TGTGCCAGCAGCTTCCCCGGGGGAGGCCAGCCCCAGCATTTT. It yields the protein CASSFPGGGQPQHF. This chain uses TRBV5-5 with TRBJ1-5; D is possibly TRBD1 (5 bases). The CDR3 runs to 14 residues. Per germline, CDR1 SGHKS and CDR2 YYEKEE (reference sequence). With 2 bases removed from V and 7 bases from J, the gap between germline ends came to 13 bases.

This clone was found once. The chain uses TRBV18 and TRBJ2-3; a possible D gene is TRBD2 (6 bases). CDR3 length: 17 amino acids. In germline, CDR1 is KGHSH, CDR2 LQKENI. V was shortened by 2 bases and J by 5 bases, with 20 bases between the two germline ends. The CDR3 DNA follows: TGTGCCAGCTCACCAACCCGGGGGTCAGGTCGAGGAGATACGCAGTATTTT. This sequence encodes CASSPTRGSGRGDTQYF.

V is TRBV28 and J is TRBJ1-1; TRBD1 is a possible D gene (6 bases). This CDR3 contains 15 residues. Trimming left V 7 bases short and J 8 bases short, with 23 bases between. The V gene's germline CDR1 is MDHEN and CDR2 SYDVKM. CDR3 sequence (DNA): TGTGCCAGCAACACTTTGGGGCGCAAAACAGGGGAAGCTTTCTTT. This sequence encodes CASNTLGRKTGEAFF.